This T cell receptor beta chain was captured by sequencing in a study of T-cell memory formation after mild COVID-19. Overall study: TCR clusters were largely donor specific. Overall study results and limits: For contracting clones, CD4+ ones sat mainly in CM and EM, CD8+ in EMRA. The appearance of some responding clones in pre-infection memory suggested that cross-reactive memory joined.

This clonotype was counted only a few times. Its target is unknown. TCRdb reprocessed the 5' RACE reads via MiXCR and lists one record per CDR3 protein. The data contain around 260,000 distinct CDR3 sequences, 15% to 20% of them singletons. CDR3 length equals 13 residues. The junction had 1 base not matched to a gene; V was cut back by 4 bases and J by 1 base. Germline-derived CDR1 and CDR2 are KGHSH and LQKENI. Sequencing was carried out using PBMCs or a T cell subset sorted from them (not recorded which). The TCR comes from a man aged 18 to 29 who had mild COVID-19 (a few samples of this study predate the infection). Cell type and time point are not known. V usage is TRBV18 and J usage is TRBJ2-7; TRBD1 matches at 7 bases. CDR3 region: CASSQGQSYEQYF. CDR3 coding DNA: TGTGCCAGCTCACAGGGACAGTCCTACGAGCAGTACTTC.